The T cell receptor beta chain described here comes from a study of regulatory T cells in long-lasting Graves disease. Germline V gives CDR1 MNHEY, CDR2 SMNVEV (reference sequence). V was cut by 8 bases and J by 6 bases, with 14 bases left in between. This CDR3 is 12 amino acids long. There are many counts of this clonotype. Specified time point: newly diagnosed GD, antithyroid drugs for less than 3 months. The TCR library used RNA extracted from PBMCs. TCR beta libraries were built with iRepertoire HTBI primers and Arm-PCR of CDR3 regions. A single record per CDR3 protein comes from TCRdb applying MiXCR to the multiplex PCR reads. The sample consists of about 620,000 distinct CDR3 sequences, less than 20% of them appearing once. The same sample was also studied in work on T cells in Graves' hyperthyroidism and ophthalmopathy.

The chain couples TRBV27 to TRBJ2-7; the D gene is possibly TRBD2 (6 bases). The sequenced sample was peripheral blood mononuclear cells (PBMCs), obtained at new diagnosis, from a patient treated with antithyroid drugs. The sequence came from a woman aged 25-40 years with Graves disease. Here the CDR3 DNA reads TGTGCCAGCTCTGAAGGGAGGCGCGAGCAGTACTTC. Translating it yields CASSEGRREQYF.